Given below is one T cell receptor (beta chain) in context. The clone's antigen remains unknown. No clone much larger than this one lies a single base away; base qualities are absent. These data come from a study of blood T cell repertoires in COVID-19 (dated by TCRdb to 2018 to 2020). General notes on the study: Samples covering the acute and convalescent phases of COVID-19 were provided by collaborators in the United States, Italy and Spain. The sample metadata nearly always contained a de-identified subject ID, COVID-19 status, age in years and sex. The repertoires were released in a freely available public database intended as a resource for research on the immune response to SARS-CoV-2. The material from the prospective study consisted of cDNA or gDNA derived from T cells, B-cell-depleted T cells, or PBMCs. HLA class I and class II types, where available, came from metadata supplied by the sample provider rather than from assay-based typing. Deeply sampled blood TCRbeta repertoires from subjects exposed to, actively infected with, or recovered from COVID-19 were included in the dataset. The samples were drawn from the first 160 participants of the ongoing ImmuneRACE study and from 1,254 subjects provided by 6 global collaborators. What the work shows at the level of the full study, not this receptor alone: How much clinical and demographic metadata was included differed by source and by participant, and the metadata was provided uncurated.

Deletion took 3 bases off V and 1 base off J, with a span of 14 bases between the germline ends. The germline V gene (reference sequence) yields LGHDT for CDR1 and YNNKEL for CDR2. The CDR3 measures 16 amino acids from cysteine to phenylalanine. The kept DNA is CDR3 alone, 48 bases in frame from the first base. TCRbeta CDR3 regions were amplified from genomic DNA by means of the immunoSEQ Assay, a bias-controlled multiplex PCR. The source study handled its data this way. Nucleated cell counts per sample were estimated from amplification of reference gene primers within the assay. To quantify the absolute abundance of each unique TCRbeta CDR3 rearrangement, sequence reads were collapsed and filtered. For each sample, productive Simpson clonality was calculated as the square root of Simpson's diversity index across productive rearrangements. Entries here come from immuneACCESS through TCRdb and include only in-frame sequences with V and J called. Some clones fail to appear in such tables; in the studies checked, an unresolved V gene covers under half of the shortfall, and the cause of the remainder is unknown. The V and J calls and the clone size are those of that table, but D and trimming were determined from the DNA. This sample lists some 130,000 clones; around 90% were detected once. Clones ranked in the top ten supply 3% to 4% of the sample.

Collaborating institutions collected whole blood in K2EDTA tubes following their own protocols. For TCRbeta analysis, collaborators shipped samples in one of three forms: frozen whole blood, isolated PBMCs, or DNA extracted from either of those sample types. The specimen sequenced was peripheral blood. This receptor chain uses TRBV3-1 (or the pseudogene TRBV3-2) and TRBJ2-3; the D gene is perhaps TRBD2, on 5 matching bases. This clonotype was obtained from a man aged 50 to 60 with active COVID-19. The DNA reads TGTGCCAGCAGCCATCGGAGTCCCGGGGGCACAGATACGCAGTATTTT. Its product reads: CASSHRSPGGTDTQYF.